These T cell receptor beta chains were read from a single sample in a study of blood T cell repertoires in COVID-19. The data were produced by immunoSEQ multiplex PCR, yet TCRdb's version contains in-frame clones alone and is incomplete. The data hold under 20,000 clones, with 85% to 95% observed a single time. Sequences were obtained from peripheral blood. These TCRs come from a human donor in a cohort sampled during active COVID-19. Both conserved end residues are trimmed from each CDR3. Size is stated for part of the rows, as once, few or many counts, or as a class when the clone is expanded.

V gene	clone size	J gene	CDR3 protein
TRBV6-6	few	TRBJ1-5	ASTQGGNQPQH
TRBV19	NA	TRBJ1-1	ASSERKGLTEAF
TRBV6-5	NA	TRBJ1-5	ASSYSKSQPQH
TRBV27	NA	TRBJ1-4	ASRAGTGPLLTNEKLF
TRBV11-2	NA	TRBJ2-2	ASSRLGSGGPNTGELF
TRBV11-3	NA	TRBJ2-1	ASRKSGSSYNEQF
TRBV9	few	TRBJ2-7	ASGRDRNSYEQY
TRBV27	NA	TRBJ2-7	ASSLRAGGPYEQY
TRBV2	NA	TRBJ1-6	ASSQGQGERSPLH
TRBV5-1	NA	TRBJ2-3	ASRGRAITDTQY
TRBV20-1	NA	TRBJ2-2	SASHRGTGELF
TRBV19	NA	TRBJ1-5	ASSILVGGSGADQPQH
TRBV29-1	few	TRBJ1-5	SVPGTESNQPQH